By share of the sample, the clone carrying this T cell receptor beta chain is medium-sized. The antigen remains unidentified. This entry is derived from a study of long-term antiretroviral therapy in people with HIV. Points from the study as a whole: Whereas controls had wider CDR3 length ranges, HIV repertoires had narrower ones.

Version v3.0 of the immunoSEQ assay ran at survey level. Clones were read by immunoSEQ multiplex PCR, and TCRdb kept only the in-frame ones, dropping some. This table holds 15,000 to 20,000 clones, 84% found once. Germline V gene data show CDR1 as SEHNR and CDR2 as FQNEAQ (reference sequence). The CDR3 runs to 11 residues. Trimming took 3 bases from V and 8 from J, leaving 4 bases between them. This TCR came from a man younger than 35 with HIV. The material was unsorted PBMCs, obtained 0.1 years after starting antiretroviral therapy. V and J are TRBV7-9 and TRBJ1-4; D unresolved. The CDR3 coding sequence is TGTGCCAGCAGCTTCGGGGAAAAACTGTTTTTT. Protein: CASSFGEKLFF.